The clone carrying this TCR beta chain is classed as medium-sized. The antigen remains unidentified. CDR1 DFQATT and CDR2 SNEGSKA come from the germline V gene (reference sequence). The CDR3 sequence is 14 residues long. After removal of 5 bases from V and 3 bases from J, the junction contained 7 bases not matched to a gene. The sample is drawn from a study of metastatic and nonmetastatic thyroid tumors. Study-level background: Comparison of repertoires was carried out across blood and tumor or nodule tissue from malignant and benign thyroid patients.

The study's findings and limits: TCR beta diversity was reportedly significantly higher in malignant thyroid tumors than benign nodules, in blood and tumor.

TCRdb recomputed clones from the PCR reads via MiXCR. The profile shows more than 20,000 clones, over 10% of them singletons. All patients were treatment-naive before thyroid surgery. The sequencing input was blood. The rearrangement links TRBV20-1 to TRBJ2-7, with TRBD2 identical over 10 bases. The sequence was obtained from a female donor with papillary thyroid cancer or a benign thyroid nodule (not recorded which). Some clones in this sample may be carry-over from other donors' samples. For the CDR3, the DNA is TGCAGTGCTTTAGAGCGGGAGGGCTTCTACGAGCAGTACTTC. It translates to CSALEREGFYEQYF.